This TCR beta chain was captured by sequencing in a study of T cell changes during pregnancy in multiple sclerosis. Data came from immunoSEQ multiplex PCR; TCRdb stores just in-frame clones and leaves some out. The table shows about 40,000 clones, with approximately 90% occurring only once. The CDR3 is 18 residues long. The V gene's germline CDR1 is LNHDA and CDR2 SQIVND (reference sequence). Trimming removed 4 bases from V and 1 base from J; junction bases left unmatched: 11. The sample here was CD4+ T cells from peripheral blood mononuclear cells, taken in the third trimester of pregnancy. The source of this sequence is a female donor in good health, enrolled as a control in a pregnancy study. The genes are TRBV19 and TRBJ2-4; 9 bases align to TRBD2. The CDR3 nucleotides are TGTGCCAGTAGTAATCTAGCGGGGAAAACCCGGGCCAAAAACATTCAGTACTTC. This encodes CASSNLAGKTRAKNIQYF.